One sample yielded the 10 T cell receptor beta chains listed below, sequenced in a study of blood T cell repertoires in COVID-19. Clones were sequenced by immunoSEQ multiplex PCR, and TCRdb holds only the in-frame ones, with some missing. Here the sample spans a few hundred thousand clones, around 80% being singletons. The sample taken for sequencing was peripheral blood. The receptors were sampled from a woman aged 55-75 years who had recovered from COVID-19.

In regard to this clone: This may arise from a read error, as a much more abundant clone is one base away. This chain uses TRBV15 with TRBJ2-3, with D unclear. This CDR3 region has 12 residues. With 0 bases removed from V and 5 bases from J, the gap between germline ends came to 3 bases. Germline assignment: CDR1 LNHNV and CDR2 YYDKDF (reference sequence). The CDR3 coding sequence is TGTGCCACCAGCAGAGATCGAGATACGCAGTATTTT. It codes for CATSRDRDTQYF.

The chain uses TRBV27 and TRBJ2-5; 11 bases line up with TRBD1. The ends lost 6 bases at V and 5 bases at J; junction bases unmatched: 8. Per germline, CDR1 MNHEY and CDR2 SMNVEV (reference sequence). The CDR3 extends over 15 amino acids. The CDR3: CASSLADRGRETQYF. The CDR3 DNA is TGTGCCAGCAGCCTGGCGGACAGGGGGCGGGAGACCCAGTACTTC.

The chain couples TRBV12-3 or TRBV12-4 to TRBJ1-4; D not resolved. The CDR3 has 12 amino acids. V dropped 3 bases and J dropped 10 bases, with 9 bases sitting between them. The CDR3 DNA sequence: TGTGCCAGCAGTTTCTCGGAGCCAAAACTGTTTTTT. Protein product: CASSFSEPKLFF.

The chain recombines TRBV18 with TRBJ1-1; D is ambiguous. Between the trimmed V and J ends, which lost 0 bases and 6 bases, there was a span of 11 bases. CDR1 KGHSH and CDR2 LQKENI come from the germline V gene. The CDR3 length is 14 residues. The CDR3, as DNA: TGTGCCAGCTCACCACCCGGTTTTACGCCTGAAGCTTTCTTT. Amino acid sequence: CASSPPGFTPEAFF. Combining the CDR3 with reference TRBV18 and TRBJ1-1 gives the whole variable domain NAGVMQNPRHLVRRRGQEARLRCSPMKGHSHVYWYRQLPEEGLKFMVYLQKENIIDESGMPKERFSAEFPKEGPSILRIQQVVRGDSAAYFCASSPPGFTPEAFFGQGTRLTVV.

This rearrangement joins TRBV9 to TRBJ2-3; tentatively, D is TRBD2 (6 bases). The CDR3 runs to 14 residues. CDR1 and CDR2 (germline): SGDLS, YYNGEE. Trimming took off 4 bases at V and 4 bases at J, with 13 bases between the two ends. This CDR3 is CASSPGGAADTQYF. In nucleotides, the CDR3 is TGTGCCAGCAGCCCAGGAGGGGCGGCAGATACGCAGTATTTT.

The rearrangement uses TRBV6-2 or TRBV6-3 and TRBJ2-7; TRBD1 might be the D (6 bases). Germline-derived CDR1 and CDR2 are MNHEY and SVGEGT. The CDR3 is 11 amino acids. V was pared by 6 bases and J by 6 bases, with 9 bases between. The CDR3, as DNA: TGTGCCAGCAGCATCAGGGGCGAGCAGTACTTC. Encoded protein: CASSIRGEQYF.

The chain employs TRBV6-5 and TRBJ1-2, with D unresolved. CDR1 and CDR2 (germline): MNHEY, SVGAGI. CDR3 length equals 13 residues. The V and J ends lost 4 bases and 1 base respectively, with 7 bases between them. CDR3 in DNA: TGTGCCAGCAGTTCGACAAGTAACTATGGCTACACCTTC. This sequence encodes CASSSTSNYGYTF.

This sequence joins TRBV29-1 and TRBJ2-2; TRBD2 aligns across 13 bases. Germline CDR1 and CDR2: SQVTM and ANQGSEA. The V and J ends lost 7 bases and 6 bases, in that order; junction bases with no gene match: 2. The CDR3 is 13 amino acids. The CDR3 loop reads CSAGTSGAGELFF. DNA of the CDR3: TGCAGCGCCGGGACTAGCGGGGCCGGGGAGCTGTTTTTT.

The V and J genes are TRBV7-8 and TRBJ2-3, with a weak D call TRBD2 (7 bases). Per germline, CDR1 SGHVS and CDR2 FQNEAQ. The CDR3 extends over 17 amino acids. Trimming left V 5 bases short and J 10 bases short, with 28 bases between. This chain's CDR3 is CASSPDRYRGAAEAQYF. Written as DNA, the CDR3 is TGTGCCAGCAGCCCCGACCGCTATCGGGGGGCCGCGGAGGCGCAGTATTTT.

V usage is TRBV3-1 (or the pseudogene TRBV3-2) and J usage is TRBJ1-2; 9 bases are a match to TRBD1. With V trimmed by 4 bases and J by 6 bases, 6 bases remained unmatched. Germline V gives CDR1 LGHDT, CDR2 YNNKEL (reference sequence). The CDR3 spans 14 residues. The CDR3 loop reads CASSRRGQGHGYTF. The CDR3, as DNA: TGTGCCAGCAGCCGAAGGGGACAGGGCCATGGCTACACCTTC.